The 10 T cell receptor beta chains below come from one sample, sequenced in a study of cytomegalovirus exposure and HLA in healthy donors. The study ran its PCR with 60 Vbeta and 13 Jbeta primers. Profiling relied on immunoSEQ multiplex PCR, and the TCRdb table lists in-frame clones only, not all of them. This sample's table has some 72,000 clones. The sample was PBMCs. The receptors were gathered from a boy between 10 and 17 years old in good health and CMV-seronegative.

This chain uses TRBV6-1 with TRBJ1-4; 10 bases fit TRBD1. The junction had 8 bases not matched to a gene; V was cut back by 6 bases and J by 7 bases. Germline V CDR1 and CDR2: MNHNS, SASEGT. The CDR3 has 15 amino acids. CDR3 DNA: TGTGCCAGCAGGGAGACAGGGGGCTATCTTGAAAAACTGTTTTTT. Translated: CASRETGGYLEKLFF.

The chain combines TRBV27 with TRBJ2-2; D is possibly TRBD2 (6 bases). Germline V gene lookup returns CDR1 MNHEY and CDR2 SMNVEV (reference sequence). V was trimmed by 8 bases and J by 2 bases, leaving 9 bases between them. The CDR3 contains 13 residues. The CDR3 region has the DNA TGTGCCAGCTCCGCGGGAAACACCGGGGAGCTGTTTTTT. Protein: CASSAGNTGELFF.

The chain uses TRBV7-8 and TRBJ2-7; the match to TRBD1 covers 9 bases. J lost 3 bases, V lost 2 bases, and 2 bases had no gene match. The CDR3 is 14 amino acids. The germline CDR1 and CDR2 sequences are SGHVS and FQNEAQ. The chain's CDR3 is CASSLTGGVYEQYF. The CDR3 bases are TGTGCCAGCAGCTTAACAGGGGGCGTCTACGAGCAGTACTTC.

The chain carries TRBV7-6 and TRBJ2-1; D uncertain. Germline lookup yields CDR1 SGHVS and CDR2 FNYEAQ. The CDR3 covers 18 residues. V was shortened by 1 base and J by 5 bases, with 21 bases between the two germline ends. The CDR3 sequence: CASSLVPHGIRLDNEQFF. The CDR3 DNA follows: TGTGCCAGCAGCTTAGTACCACATGGTATCAGGTTAGACAATGAGCAGTTCTTC.

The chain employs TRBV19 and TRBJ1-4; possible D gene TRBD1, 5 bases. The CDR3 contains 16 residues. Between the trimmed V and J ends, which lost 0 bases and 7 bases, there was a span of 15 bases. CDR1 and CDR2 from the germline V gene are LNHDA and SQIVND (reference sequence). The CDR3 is CASSIDLPSGGEKLFF. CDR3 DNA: TGTGCCAGTAGTATAGATCTCCCCTCCGGGGGTGAAAAACTGTTTTTT.

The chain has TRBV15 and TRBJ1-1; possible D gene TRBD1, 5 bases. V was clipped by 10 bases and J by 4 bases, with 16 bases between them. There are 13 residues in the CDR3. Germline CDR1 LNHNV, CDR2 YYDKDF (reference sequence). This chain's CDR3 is CAIRLGGRTEAFF. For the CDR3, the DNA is TGTGCCATCCGTCTGGGGGGTCGCACTGAAGCTTTCTTT.

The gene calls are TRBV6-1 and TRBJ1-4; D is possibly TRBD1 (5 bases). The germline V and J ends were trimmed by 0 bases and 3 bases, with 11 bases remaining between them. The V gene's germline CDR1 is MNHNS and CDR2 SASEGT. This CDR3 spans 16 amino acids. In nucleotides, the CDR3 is TGTGCCAGCAGTGAAGCGGGGGGGTCTGCTAATGAAAAACTGTTTTTT. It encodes CASSEAGGSANEKLFF.

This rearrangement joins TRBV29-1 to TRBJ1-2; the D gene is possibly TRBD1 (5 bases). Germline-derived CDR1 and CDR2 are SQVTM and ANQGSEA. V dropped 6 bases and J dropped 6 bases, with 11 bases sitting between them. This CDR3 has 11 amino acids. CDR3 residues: CSVRGEDGYTF. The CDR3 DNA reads TGCAGCGTGAGAGGGGAGGATGGCTACACCTTC. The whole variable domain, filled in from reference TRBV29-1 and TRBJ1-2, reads SAVISQKPSRDICQRGTSLTIQCQVDSQVTMMFWYRQQPGQSLTLIATANQGSEATYESGFVIDKFPISRPNLTFSTLTVSNMSPEDSSIYLCSVRGEDGYTFGSGTRLTVV.

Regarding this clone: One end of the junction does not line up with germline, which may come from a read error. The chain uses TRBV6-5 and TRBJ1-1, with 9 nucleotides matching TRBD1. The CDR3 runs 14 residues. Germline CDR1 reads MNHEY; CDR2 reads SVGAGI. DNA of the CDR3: TGTGCCAGCAGACCGACAGGGGGGTTAACTAAGCGGATCTTT. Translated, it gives CASRPTGGLTKRIF.

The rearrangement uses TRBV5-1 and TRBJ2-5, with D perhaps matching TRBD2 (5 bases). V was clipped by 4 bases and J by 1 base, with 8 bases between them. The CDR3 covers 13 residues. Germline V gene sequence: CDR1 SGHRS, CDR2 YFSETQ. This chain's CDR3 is CASSADFQETQYF. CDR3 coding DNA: TGCGCCAGCAGCGCGGACTTCCAAGAGACCCAGTACTTC.